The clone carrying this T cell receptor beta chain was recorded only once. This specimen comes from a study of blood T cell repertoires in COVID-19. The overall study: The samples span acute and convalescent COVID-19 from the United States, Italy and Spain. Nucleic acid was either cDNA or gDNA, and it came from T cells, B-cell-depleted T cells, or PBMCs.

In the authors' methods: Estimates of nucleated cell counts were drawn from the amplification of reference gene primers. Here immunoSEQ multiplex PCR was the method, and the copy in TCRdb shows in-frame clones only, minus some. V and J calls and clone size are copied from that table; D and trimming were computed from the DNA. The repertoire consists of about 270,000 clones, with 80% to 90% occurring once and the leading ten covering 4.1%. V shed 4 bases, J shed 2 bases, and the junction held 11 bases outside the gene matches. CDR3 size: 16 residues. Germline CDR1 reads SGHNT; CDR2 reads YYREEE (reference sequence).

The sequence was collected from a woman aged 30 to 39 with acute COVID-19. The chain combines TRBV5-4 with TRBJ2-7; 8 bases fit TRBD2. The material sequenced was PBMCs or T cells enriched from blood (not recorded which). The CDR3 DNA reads TGTGCCAGCAGCCGGGAGAGCGGGAGCTCGCCCTACGAGCAGTACTTC. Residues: CASSRESGSSPYEQYF.